These 28 T cell receptor beta chains were all obtained from the same sample, sequenced in a study of shared clonotypes between healthy human individuals. TCRdb's copy holds only in-frame clones and misses some; the assay was immunoSEQ multiplex PCR. Of some 1.1 million clones listed, approximately 80% are singletons. Sequenced material: memory CD4+ T cells from PBMCs. The subset: CD45RA-negative fraction. The receptors come from a man aged 18-30 years in good health. Some clones in this sample may be carry-over from other donors' samples.

The chain joins TRBV2 to TRBJ2-1; 7 positions match TRBD2. Germline V gives CDR1 SNHLY, CDR2 FYNNEI. CDR3 length equals 13 residues. V lost 7 bases, J lost 4 bases, and 4 bases stayed unmatched. CDR3 nucleotides: TGTGCCAGCACCCTAGCGGAATACAATGAGCAGTTCTTC. This encodes CASTLAEYNEQFF.

The gene calls are TRBV7-8 and TRBJ1-5; a weak D match, TRBD1 (5 bases). The V gene's germline CDR1 is SGHVS and CDR2 FQNEAQ. The CDR3 has 14 amino acids. The V end was cut by 4 bases, the J end by 4 bases, with 11 bases between. The CDR3 sequence: CASSYGTQNQPQHF. The CDR3 DNA is TGTGCCAGCAGCTACGGGACGCAGAATCAGCCCCAGCATTTT.

CDR3 amino acids: CASSEVAVRRGGNTIYF. For the CDR3, the DNA is TGTGCCAGCAGTGAAGTGGCAGTTCGTCGCGGTGGAAACACCATATATTTT. The V gene is TRBV6-1, the J gene TRBJ1-3; no reliable D call. V lost 1 base, J lost 3 bases, and 16 bases lay in between. This CDR3 has 17 residues. CDR1 and CDR2 from the germline V gene are MNHNS and SASEGT.

This chain joins TRBV7-9 and TRBJ2-7; TRBD1 matches at 7 bases. Losses at the gene ends were 6 bases for V and 1 base for J; bases not matched to a gene: 6. Germline values: CDR1 SEHNR, CDR2 FQNEAQ (reference sequence). CDR3 length: 14 residues. The chain's CDR3 is CASRPTGVSYEQYF. The CDR3 DNA follows: TGTGCCAGCAGGCCTACAGGGGTTTCCTACGAGCAGTACTTC. Using reference TRBV7-9 and TRBJ2-7 for the parts outside the CDR3, the full variable domain is DTGVSQNPRHKITKRGQNVTFRCDPISEHNRLYWYRQTLGQGPEFLTYFQNEAQLEKSRLLSDRFSAERPKGSFSTLEIQRTEQGDSAMYLCASRPTGVSYEQYFGPGTRLTVT.

The V call is TRBV7-9, the J call TRBJ1-2; possibly TRBD1 for D (6 bases). Trimming removed 0 bases at V and 6 bases at J, with 14 bases between. Germline values: CDR1 SEHNR, CDR2 FQNEAQ (reference sequence). The CDR3 is 15 amino acids. In nucleotides, the CDR3 is TGTGCCAGCAGCTTAGCCCCCCTACGACAGGATGGCTACACCTTC. It yields the protein CASSLAPLRQDGYTF.

This rearrangement joins TRBV13 to TRBJ2-3; 10 bases fit TRBD2. V trimming: 0 bases; J trimming: 0 bases; junction bases outside the gene matches: 3. CDR1 is PRHDT, CDR2 FYEKMQ, per germline (reference sequence). There are 17 residues in the CDR3. The CDR3 loop is CASSLGLAGASTDTQYF. In nucleotides, the CDR3 is TGTGCCAGCAGCTTAGGGCTAGCGGGGGCTAGCACAGATACGCAGTATTTT. Drawing the rest from reference TRBV13 and TRBJ2-3, the complete variable domain is AAGVIQSPRHLIKEKRETATLKCYPIPRHDTVYWYQQGPGQDPQFLISFYEKMQSDKGSIPDRFSAQQFSDYHSELNMSSLELGDSALYFCASSLGLAGASTDTQYFGPGTRLTVL.

The gene calls are TRBV2 and TRBJ2-7, with 8 bases that match TRBD2. From germline, CDR1 is SNHLY and CDR2 FYNNEI. The CDR3 spans 13 residues. The junction had 12 bases not matched to a gene; V was cut back by 8 bases and J by 9 bases. CDR3 in amino acids: CASGNEGLAGQYF. CDR3 nucleotide sequence: TGTGCCAGCGGTAACGAGGGGCTAGCGGGGCAGTACTTC.

The chain combines TRBV28 with TRBJ1-1; 7 bases are a match to TRBD1. The germline CDR1 and CDR2 sequences are MDHEN and SYDVKM. The CDR3 totals 16 residues. J was trimmed by 3 bases and V by 4 bases; bases with no gene match: 11. CDR3 sequence (DNA): TGTGCCAGCAGTTCCGTCTCGACAGGGCAGCACACTGAAGCTTTCTTT. Its protein is CASSSVSTGQHTEAFF.

This chain uses TRBV28 with TRBJ1-5, with D possibly matching TRBD1 (5 bases). This CDR3 has 15 residues. Germline loops: CDR1 MDHEN, CDR2 SYDVKM. The V end lost 4 bases, the J end lost 6 bases, and 16 bases lay between the germline ends. CDR3 region: CASSSLGDSGQPQHF. CDR3 nucleotide sequence: TGTGCCAGCAGTTCCTTGGGCGACAGTGGTCAGCCCCAGCATTTT.

V usage is TRBV5-6 and J usage is TRBJ1-4; unclear D gene. The CDR3 extends over 12 amino acids. Germline V CDR1 and CDR2: SGHDT, YYEEEE. V was trimmed by 1 base and J by 10 bases, leaving 8 bases between them. For the CDR3, the DNA is TGTGCCAGCAGCTTGTACCGGGGAAAACTGTTTTTT. It translates to CASSLYRGKLFF.

This chain links TRBV4-1 with TRBJ1-1; D remains ambiguous. Looked up from germline, CDR1 is MGHRA and CDR2 is YSYEKL. The V and J ends lost 1 base and 0 bases respectively, with 12 bases between them. The CDR3 consists of 16 residues. CDR3 coding DNA: TGCGCCAGCAGCCAAGGCCAGGCGGTGCTGAACACTGAAGCTTTCTTT. It yields the protein CASSQGQAVLNTEAFF.

The chain is built from TRBV28 and TRBJ2-2; no reliable D call. This CDR3 has 12 residues. CDR1 and CDR2 from the germline V gene are MDHEN and SYDVKM. Trimming pared 3 bases from V and 6 bases from J, leaving 5 bases between. In nucleotides, the CDR3 is TGTGCCAGCAGTTTCCAGGCCGGGGAGCTGTTTTTT. It translates to CASSFQAGELFF.

This clone has a handful of counts. Other DNA sequences from this sample encode an identical CDR3 as well. The V and J genes are TRBV7-2 and TRBJ1-5; D unresolved. V was cut by 0 bases and J by 4 bases, with 7 bases left in between. CDR3 length: 14 amino acids. Germline V gene sequence: CDR1 SGHTA, CDR2 FQGNSA. CDR3 sequence reads: CASSLAPRNQPQHF. In DNA form, the CDR3 reads TGTGCCAGCAGCTTAGCGCCGAGGAATCAGCCCCAGCATTTT. The whole variable domain, filled in from reference TRBV7-2 and TRBJ1-5, reads GAGVSQSPSNKVTEKGKDVELRCDPISGHTALYWYRQSLGQGLEFLIYFQGNSAPDKSGLPSDRFSAERTGGSVSTLTIQRTQQEDSAVYLCASSLAPRNQPQHFGDGTRLSIL.

Turning to this clone: One end of the junction is discordant with germline, which a read error may explain. The V and J genes are TRBV2 and TRBJ1-6, with no clear D. Per the germline V gene, CDR1 is SNHLY and CDR2 is FYNNEI. The CDR3 has 11 residues. CDR3 region: CASSDPGPEDF. CDR3 DNA sequence: TGTGCCAGCAGTGACCCGGGCCCGGAGGACTTT.

A word on this clone: Other DNA sequences of this sample code for an identical CDR3. The chain joins TRBV9 to TRBJ2-5; 8 positions match TRBD2. Germline lookup yields CDR1 SGDLS and CDR2 YYNGEE. V gave up 0 bases and J gave up 5 bases; unmatched junction bases: 6. CDR3 length: 15 residues. The CDR3 protein is CASSVDGRAGETQYF. CDR3 bases: TGTGCCAGCAGCGTAGACGGGAGGGCCGGCGAGACCCAGTACTTC.

This clone was observed once. The chain carries TRBV7-6 and TRBJ2-7; 9 nucleotides line up with TRBD1. The CDR3 covers 16 residues. Trimming at V came to 5 bases and at J to 1 base, leaving 9 bases not matched to a gene. Germline lookup yields CDR1 SGHVS and CDR2 FNYEAQ. CDR3 nucleotides: TGTGCCAGCAGCCCCGACCCGGACAGGGGTTCCTACGAGCAGTACTTC. Protein: CASSPDPDRGSYEQYF.

This chain uses TRBV5-1 with TRBJ2-7; perhaps TRBD2 as D (5 bases). From germline, CDR1 is SGHRS and CDR2 YFSETQ. The V and J ends lost 4 bases and 0 bases respectively, with 14 bases between them. CDR3 size: 15 residues. The CDR3: CASSKADHLSYEQYF. In nucleotides, the CDR3 is TGCGCCAGCAGCAAAGCGGACCACCTCTCCTACGAGCAGTACTTC.

This clone was detected a few times. A much larger clone lies a single base off, so this may be a read error. The rearrangement uses TRBV28 and TRBJ2-3; D ambiguous. In germline, CDR1 is MDHEN, CDR2 SYDVKM. The CDR3 runs 11 residues. Trimming stripped 5 bases from V and 3 bases from J, with 3 bases between. CDR3 in DNA: TGTGCCAGCAGTGAGACAGATACGCAGTATTTT. Protein sequence: CASSETDTQYF.

The DNA for the CDR3 is TGTGCCTGTCAGCGGGAGGTCACCGGGGAGCTGTTTTTT. Encoded protein: CACQREVTGELFF. The chain recombines TRBV30 with TRBJ2-2; the match to TRBD2 covers 9 bases. This CDR3 is 13 amino acids long. CDR1 and CDR2 from the germline V gene are GTSNPN and SVGIG (reference sequence). The V segment lost 6 bases and the J segment 4 bases; nucleotides outside the gene matches: 3.

This chain uses TRBV11-1 with TRBJ2-1; 8 bases align to TRBD1. Trimming cost V 2 bases and J 4 bases; bases outside gene matches: 1. There are 14 residues in the CDR3. Germline V lookup: CDR1 SGHAT, CDR2 FQDESV (reference sequence). The CDR3 spells CASSLRDRYNEQFF. The CDR3, as DNA: TGTGCCAGCAGCTTACGGGACAGGTACAATGAGCAGTTCTTC.

The gene calls are TRBV5-1 and TRBJ1-5; D possibly corresponds to TRBD1 (5 bases). Trimming shortened V by 0 bases and J by 6 bases, and 7 bases separated the two germline ends. The CDR3 has 13 amino acids. Germline lookup yields CDR1 SGHRS and CDR2 YFSETQ. Here the CDR3 reads CASSLGGSQPQHF. CDR3 DNA: TGCGCCAGCAGCTTGGGGGGCTCTCAGCCCCAGCATTTT.

The chain joins TRBV5-4 to TRBJ1-6, with D possibly TRBD1 on 6 matching bases. Germline V gives CDR1 SGHNT, CDR2 YYREEE (reference sequence). Trimming stripped 3 bases from V and 10 bases from J, with 20 bases between. The CDR3 has 16 residues. CDR3 coding DNA: TGTGCCAGCAGCTCGGCCAAAACAGGGAGGTCGTCACCCCTCCACTTT. Translation gives CASSSAKTGRSSPLHF.

This clone occurred once. DNA of the CDR3: TGTGCCAGCAGTTCTTTATCGGCAGGGATGGGTGGGCAGTTCTTC. Residues: CASSSLSAGMGGQFF. J is TRBJ2-1 and V is TRBV28, with D tentatively TRBD1 (5 bases). Trimming left V 4 bases short and J 12 bases short, with 22 bases between. Germline-derived CDR1 and CDR2 are MDHEN and SYDVKM. This CDR3 has 15 residues.

J is TRBJ2-6 and V is TRBV27; TRBD1 aligns across 7 bases. The CDR3 is 16 amino acids. V shed 7 bases and J 1 base; nucleotides not matched to a gene: 7. Looked up from germline, CDR1 is MNHEY and CDR2 is SMNVEV (reference sequence). The DNA for the CDR3 is TGTGCCAGCAAACTCGACAGGGTATCTGGGGCCAACGTCCTGACTTTC. Its translation: CASKLDRVSGANVLTF.

This clone was seen more than once but under ten times. V and J are TRBV7-2 and TRBJ1-2, with 9 nucleotides matching TRBD1. The CDR3 is made up of 14 amino acids. Germline values: CDR1 SGHTA, CDR2 FQGNSA. V lost 5 bases to trimming and J lost 8 bases; unmatched junction nucleotides: 9. Written as DNA, the CDR3 is TGTGCCAGCAGCCGGGCCGGGACAGGGATGGGCTACACCTTC. It is translated as CASSRAGTGMGYTF.

This clone was seen just once. CDR3 region: CAWTKGGATEAFF. CDR3 DNA sequence: TGTGCCTGGACAAAGGGTGGAGCCACTGAAGCTTTCTTT. The chain carries TRBV30 and TRBJ1-1, with D unclear. CDR1 is GTSNPN and CDR2 is SVGIG in the germline V gene (reference sequence). Trimming took 4 bases from V and 4 from J, leaving 13 bases between them. The length of the CDR3 is 13 residues.

The chain links TRBV30 to TRBJ2-3; 11 bases match TRBD2. CDR1 and CDR2 (germline): GTSNPN, SVGIG (reference sequence). The CDR3 consists of 14 residues. The trim removed 3 bases at V and 7 bases at J, leaving 6 bases unmatched. CDR3 region: CAWRIAGGINTQYF. The DNA for the CDR3 is TGTGCCTGGAGGATAGCGGGAGGGATCAATACGCAGTATTTT.

The chain carries TRBV9 and TRBJ2-3; TRBD2 agrees at 12 bases. This CDR3 comprises 16 residues. Trimming removed 0 bases from V and 2 bases from J; junction bases left unmatched: 1. Germline V gene sequence: CDR1 SGDLS, CDR2 YYNGEE. In nucleotides, the CDR3 is TGTGCCAGCAGCGTAGGGACTAGCGGGACCACAGATACGCAGTATTTT. This sequence encodes CASSVGTSGTTDTQYF.